The 2 T cell receptor beta chains below come from one sample, sequenced in a study of blood T cell repertoires in COVID-19. TCRdb's table, derived via immunoSEQ multiplex PCR, lists solely in-frame clones and lacks some. Here the sample spans about 300,000 clones, about 90% being singletons. Input material: peripheral blood. Receptors originate from a man younger than 35 who had recovered from COVID-19.

The chain uses TRBV27 and TRBJ2-2, with D perhaps matching TRBD1 (6 bases). Germline CDR1 reads MNHEY; CDR2 reads SMNVEV (reference sequence). The CDR3 has 14 amino acids. The V gene lost 3 bases and the J gene lost 7 bases, with 12 bases spanning the gap. The CDR3 sequence: CASSFGQTNGELFF. CDR3 DNA sequence: TGTGCCAGCAGTTTCGGACAGACCAACGGGGAGCTGTTTTTT.

This chain uses TRBV19 with TRBJ2-1; TRBD1 matches 9 bases. J was trimmed by 3 bases and V by 5 bases; bases with no gene match: 11. Germline V gene lookup returns CDR1 LNHDA and CDR2 SQIVND (reference sequence). CDR3 length equals 17 residues. The CDR3 loop is CASSSLPGQGVYNEQFF. CDR3 in DNA: TGTGCCAGTAGTTCATTACCGGGACAGGGTGTCTACAATGAGCAGTTCTTC.